The 21 T cell receptor beta chains listed next were all sequenced from one sample in a study of blood T cell repertoires in COVID-19. Only in-frame clones appear in the TCRdb table, and some are missing; sequencing was by immunoSEQ multiplex PCR. This sample has 400,000 or so clones, with 70% to 90% found just once. What was sequenced was PBMCs or T cells enriched from blood (not recorded which). The receptors were gathered from a man aged 35 to 55 in a cohort exposed to, infected with or recovered from COVID-19 (not recorded which).

This CDR3 is CASSKGLPNEQFF. The CDR3, as DNA: TGTGCCAGTAGTAAGGGACTCCCAAATGAGCAGTTCTTC. This chain joins TRBV19 and TRBJ2-1, with TRBD2 as a possible D gene (6 bases). CDR3 length: 13 amino acids. V shed 4 bases and J shed 7 bases, with 11 bases lying between them. The germline gives CDR1 LNHDA, CDR2 SQIVND (reference sequence).

This clone was seen once. The chain has TRBV5-1 and TRBJ2-7, with a possible D match to TRBD2 (6 bases). CDR1 and CDR2 (germline): SGHRS, YFSETQ. V gave up 0 bases and J gave up 5 bases, with 12 bases separating them. The CDR3 spans 14 residues. DNA of the CDR3: TGCGCCAGCAGCTTGGATCTAGCGATCGACGAGCAGTACTTC. Translating it yields CASSLDLAIDEQYF.

This clone has a single count. The chain has TRBV15 and TRBJ1-5; D is ambiguous. The length of the CDR3 is 13 residues. The germline V and J ends were trimmed by 5 bases and 3 bases, with 8 bases remaining between them. From germline, CDR1 is LNHNV and CDR2 YYDKDF (reference sequence). The CDR3 sequence is CATSPSHNQPQHF. Here the CDR3 DNA reads TGTGCCACCAGCCCGAGTCACAATCAGCCCCAGCATTTT.

The chain employs TRBV18 and TRBJ2-3; weak D call: TRBD2 (6 bases). V lost 6 bases, J lost 1 base, and 11 bases lay in between. This CDR3 contains 14 residues. From germline, CDR1 is KGHSH and CDR2 LQKENI. Here the CDR3 reads CASSAGTGTDTQYF. The CDR3 DNA reads as TGTGCCAGCTCGGCGGGAACGGGCACAGATACGCAGTATTTT.

The chain uses TRBV24-1 and TRBJ1-1; D gene unclear. Per the germline V gene, CDR1 is KGHDR and CDR2 is SFDVKD. The CDR3 spans 11 residues. The CDR3 DNA sequence: TGTGTTTCCGGGAGGAACACTGAAGCTTTCTTT. The encoded protein is CVSGRNTEAFF.

The chain links TRBV6-5 to TRBJ1-4; D may be TRBD1 (5 bases). Germline V CDR1 and CDR2: MNHEY, SVGAGI. CDR3 size: 14 residues. Trimming left V 6 bases short and J 5 bases short, with 13 bases between. The CDR3 region is CASRPGLINEKLFF. DNA for the CDR3: TGTGCCAGCAGGCCGGGACTGATCAATGAAAAACTGTTTTTT.

The rearrangement uses TRBV4-1 and TRBJ1-4, with unresolved D. This CDR3 is built from 15 residues. Trimming shortened V by 0 bases and J by 0 bases, and 5 bases separated the two germline ends. Looked up from germline, CDR1 is MGHRA and CDR2 is YSYEKL. DNA for the CDR3: TGCGCCAGCAGCCAAGAGCCAGCAACTAATGAAAAACTGTTTTTT. This sequence encodes CASSQEPATNEKLFF.

V gene TRBV19 combines with J gene TRBJ1-2, with D perhaps matching TRBD1 (5 bases). The V gene's germline CDR1 is LNHDA and CDR2 SQIVND (reference sequence). CDR3 length: 14 amino acids. Trimming removed 7 bases at V and 1 base at J, with 13 bases between. The CDR3 spells CASIPGVNNYGYTF. CDR3 nucleotide sequence: TGTGCCAGTATCCCGGGGGTGAATAACTATGGCTACACCTTC.

The chain is built from TRBV5-4 and TRBJ2-1, with a possible D match to TRBD1 (5 bases). V was clipped by 0 bases and J by 6 bases, with 16 bases between them. This CDR3 contains 16 residues. Per germline, CDR1 SGHNT and CDR2 YYREEE (reference sequence). CDR3 residues: CASSLAQGMMGNEQFF. Written as DNA, the CDR3 is TGTGCCAGCAGCTTGGCTCAGGGAATGATGGGCAATGAGCAGTTCTTC.

The J gene is TRBJ1-4, the V gene TRBV5-4; possibly TRBD1 for D (5 bases). Trimming cost V 4 bases and J 2 bases, with 12 bases left between them. Germline assignment: CDR1 SGHNT and CDR2 YYREEE (reference sequence). The CDR3 contains 15 residues. The CDR3 DNA reads TGTGCCAGCAGCACCGGAGGGACGACTAATGAAAAACTGTTTTTT. This sequence encodes CASSTGGTTNEKLFF.

The chain links TRBV5-1 to TRBJ2-7; possibly TRBD1 for D (6 bases). V was pared by 2 bases and J by 0 bases, with 12 bases between. The CDR3 totals 15 residues. Germline V gene data show CDR1 as SGHRS and CDR2 as YFSETQ. The CDR3 DNA sequence: TGCGCCAGCAGCTTACCGGGACACAACTCCTACGAGCAGTACTTC. It specifies CASSLPGHNSYEQYF.

The chain is built from TRBV7-2 and TRBJ2-4, with 10 nucleotides matching TRBD1. Per the germline V gene, CDR1 is SGHTA and CDR2 is FQGNSA. J lost 7 bases, V lost 3 bases, and 3 bases had no gene match. The CDR3 runs 14 residues. Here the CDR3 reads CASSLDRGSNIQYF. The CDR3 DNA sequence: TGTGCCAGCAGCTTGGACAGGGGGTCGAACATTCAGTACTTC. Based on the CDR3 plus reference TRBV7-2 and TRBJ2-4, the full variable domain is GAGVSQSPSNKVTEKGKDVELRCDPISGHTALYWYRQSLGQGLEFLIYFQGNSAPDKSGLPSDRFSAERTGGSVSTLTIQRTQQEDSAVYLCASSLDRGSNIQYFGAGTRLSVL.

The chain is built from TRBV15 and TRBJ2-7; 7 bases align to TRBD1. CDR1 and CDR2 from the germline V gene are LNHNV and YYDKDF (reference sequence). This CDR3 is built from 16 residues. With 0 bases clipped from V and 3 bases from J, the junction kept 8 bases outside the gene matches. CDR3 sequence reads: CATSREPGQPIYEQYF. The CDR3 DNA is TGTGCCACCAGCAGAGAACCGGGACAGCCAATCTACGAGCAGTACTTC.

The chain carries TRBV7-2 and TRBJ1-2; the D gene is possibly TRBD1 (5 bases). V was cut by 4 bases and J by 5 bases, with 14 bases left in between. This CDR3 is 14 amino acids long. From germline, CDR1 is SGHTA and CDR2 FQGNSA. The CDR3 here is CASSSMTDFYGYTF. In DNA, the CDR3 is TGTGCCAGCAGCTCGATGACAGATTTTTATGGCTACACCTTC.

The V gene is TRBV5-1, the J gene TRBJ2-3, with 9 bases identical to TRBD2. Germline CDR1 and CDR2: SGHRS and YFSETQ. J was trimmed by 2 bases and V by 2 bases; bases with no gene match: 6. The CDR3 totals 16 residues. The CDR3 is CASSFLAGLSTDTQYF. The DNA for the CDR3 is TGCGCCAGCAGCTTTCTAGCGGGATTGTCCACAGATACGCAGTATTTT.

The genes are TRBV3-1 (or the pseudogene TRBV3-2) and TRBJ2-5; 13 bases fit TRBD2. Germline trimming cut 2 bases from V and 5 bases from J; bases unmatched to any gene: 8. The germline V gene has CDR1 LGHDT and CDR2 YNNKEL (reference sequence). This CDR3 spans 17 amino acids. The CDR3 DNA sequence: TGTGCCAGCAGCCAACCGGGACTAGCGGGATTACGGGAGACCCAGTACTTC. Translating it yields CASSQPGLAGLRETQYF.

This clone has just one count. This chain links TRBV19 with TRBJ1-2; D is unclear. V lost 3 bases and J 4 bases, leaving 15 bases between the germline ends. This CDR3 has 15 residues. Germline-derived CDR1 and CDR2 are LNHDA and SQIVND (reference sequence). This chain's CDR3 is CASSIPAGLRYGYTF. Here the CDR3 DNA reads TGTGCCAGTAGTATCCCCGCGGGTCTTCGCTATGGCTACACCTTC.

The chain recombines TRBV12-3 or TRBV12-4 with TRBJ2-7, with 9 bases that match TRBD1. The CDR3 is 12 amino acids. The V gene end was trimmed by 8 bases and the J gene end by 6 bases; junction bases not matched to a gene: 5. The CDR3 protein is CASGGTGSEQYF. DNA for the CDR3: TGTGCCAGCGGAGGGACAGGGTCCGAGCAGTACTTC.

V usage is TRBV5-1 and J usage is TRBJ1-6; D possibly corresponds to TRBD1 (6 bases). This CDR3 is built from 16 residues. From germline, CDR1 is SGHRS and CDR2 YFSETQ. Trimming stripped 4 bases from V and 11 bases from J, with 22 bases between. The CDR3 here is CASSRSRQVRETPLHF. In DNA, the CDR3 is TGCGCCAGCAGCCGCTCACGACAGGTTCGAGAGACACCCCTCCACTTT.

The chain carries TRBV27 and TRBJ1-1; 7 bases are shared with TRBD1. The CDR3 sequence is 13 residues long. Losses at the gene ends were 5 bases for V and 7 bases for J; bases not matched to a gene: 7. The germline V gene has CDR1 MNHEY and CDR2 SMNVEV (reference sequence). The CDR3 region has the DNA TGTGCCAGCAGTGGTCAGGGGGTAGGTGAAGCTTTCTTT. Translating it yields CASSGQGVGEAFF.

This clone was counted only a few times. The chain uses TRBV25-1 and TRBJ2-1; 7 nucleotides agree with TRBD1. J lost 8 bases, V lost 6 bases, and 16 bases had no gene match. The CDR3 is made up of 16 amino acids. The germline gives CDR1 MGHDK, CDR2 SYGVNS. For the CDR3, the DNA is TGTGCCAGCAGGGGGGACAGCGGTTCCTCCCTCGATGAGCAGTTCTTC. Amino acids: CASRGDSGSSLDEQFF.